What follows is one TCR beta chain and its context. The antigen is unknown. The data were obtained in a study of siplizumab effects on memory and regulatory T cells. Points from the study as a whole: No naive or memory phenotype could be assigned to roughly 80-95% of proliferating clones. Proliferating Tregs from siplizumab cultures lacked functional confirmation of suppression. The diversity of naive T cells seemed greater than that of memory cells, and their alloresponse contribution seemed major.

Per germline, CDR1 MNHNS and CDR2 SASEGT. Between the trimmed V and J ends, which lost 7 bases and 3 bases, there was a span of 15 bases. This CDR3 is 15 amino acids long. Using immunoSEQ multiplex PCR, the repertoire was profiled, and TCRdb retains in-frame clones only, with some absent. The table lists over 60,000 clones, less than 95% of them singletons. V gene TRBV6-1 combines with J gene TRBJ2-2, with D perhaps given as TRBD1 or TRBD2 (6 bases each). What was sequenced was CD8+ T cells sorted from blood. This TCR was sampled from a human donor in good health. For the CDR3, the DNA is TGTGCCAGCAACGGTGGGGGGCTAGACACCGGGGAGCTGTTTTTT. Its translation is CASNGGGLDTGELFF.